These 19 T cell receptor beta chains originate from one sample sequenced in a study of blood T cell repertoires in COVID-19. Libraries were prepared by immunoSEQ multiplex PCR; TCRdb keeps only in-frame clonotypes and omits some of them. Of approximately 250,000 clones listed, 86% are singletons. The sequenced sample consisted of peripheral blood. These receptors all come from a man in his thirties or forties who had recovered from COVID-19.

The chain has TRBV3-1 (or the pseudogene TRBV3-2) and TRBJ1-1, with D possibly TRBD1 on 5 matching bases. Germline V CDR1 and CDR2: LGHDT, YNNKEL (reference sequence). Trimming left V 4 bases short and J 2 bases short, with 14 bases between. This CDR3 contains 15 residues. CDR3 bases: TGTGCCAGCAGCCCTTTGGGGGGGGTTAACACTGAAGCTTTCTTT. The encoded protein is CASSPLGGVNTEAFF.

The gene calls are TRBV6-5 and TRBJ1-2; 7 positions match TRBD1. The CDR3 extends over 13 amino acids. Trimming at V came to 0 bases and at J to 8 bases, leaving 3 bases not matched to a gene. Germline V gene data show CDR1 as MNHEY and CDR2 as SVGAGI. The CDR3 DNA reads TGTGCCAGCAGTTACTCACGACAGGGCGGCTACACCTTC. It translates to CASSYSRQGGYTF.

This rearrangement joins TRBV3-1 (or the pseudogene TRBV3-2) to TRBJ2-2; a possible D gene is TRBD1 (9 bases). The CDR3 has 17 residues. CDR1 is LGHDT and CDR2 is YNNKEL in the germline V gene (reference sequence). Trimming took off 1 base at V and 4 bases at J, with 16 bases between the two ends. The CDR3 is CASSQAGGTGTTGELFF. DNA of the CDR3: TGTGCCAGCAGCCAAGCGGGAGGGACAGGGACCACCGGGGAGCTGTTTTTT.

This rearrangement joins TRBV10-1 to TRBJ2-7, with 12 bases identical to TRBD2. Trimming at V came to 6 bases and at J to 3 bases, leaving 6 bases not matched to a gene. The CDR3 has 15 residues. Germline lookup yields CDR1 WNHNN and CDR2 SYGVQD (reference sequence). Here the CDR3 reads CASSVTSGGGYEQYF. The CDR3 DNA sequence: TGCGCCAGCAGCGTGACTAGCGGGGGCGGCTACGAGCAGTACTTC.

The chain links TRBV11-2 to TRBJ1-2; a possible D gene is TRBD1 (6 bases). CDR1 is SGHAT and CDR2 is FQNNGV in the germline V gene. The CDR3 is made up of 15 amino acids. V shed 5 bases and J shed 4 bases, with 17 bases lying between them. Here the CDR3 DNA reads TGTGCCAGCAGCGCTACAGGGCTACGGATCTATGGCTACACCTTC. Its translation is CASSATGLRIYGYTF.

This clone was seen only once. V usage is TRBV27 and J usage is TRBJ1-3, with D unresolved. The CDR3 runs to 13 residues. Per germline, CDR1 MNHEY and CDR2 SMNVEV (reference sequence). The V gene lost 1 base and the J gene lost 4 bases, with 5 bases spanning the gap. DNA of the CDR3: TGTGCCAGCAGTTTATGGGCAGGAAACACCATATATTTT. This encodes CASSLWAGNTIYF.

J is TRBJ1-5 and V is TRBV10-3; D is perhaps TRBD1 (5 bases). Germline V gene lookup returns CDR1 ENHRY and CDR2 SYGVKD. The CDR3 runs 16 residues. V was trimmed by 8 bases and J by 0 bases, leaving 17 bases between them. The CDR3 sequence: CAIGGAAGDSNQPQHF. In DNA form, the CDR3 reads TGTGCCATCGGCGGGGCGGCTGGCGATAGCAATCAGCCCCAGCATTTT.

This rearrangement joins TRBV6-5 to TRBJ2-7; tentative D call: TRBD2 (5 bases). Germline lookup yields CDR1 MNHEY and CDR2 SVGAGI. This CDR3 has 13 residues. Trimming pared 8 bases from V and 6 bases from J, leaving 17 bases between. The CDR3 DNA follows: TGTGCCAGCCTGCCGGGAACAGTGGGCGAGCAGTACTTC. It specifies CASLPGTVGEQYF.

The gene calls are TRBV5-6 and TRBJ2-4; D remains ambiguous. The CDR3 length is 16 residues. Trimming cost V 2 bases and J 0 bases, with 12 bases left between them. Germline assignment: CDR1 SGHDT and CDR2 YYEEEE. The CDR3 reads CASSLSRERAKNIQYF. As DNA, the CDR3 is TGTGCCAGCAGCTTAAGTCGAGAGAGAGCCAAAAACATTCAGTACTTC.

V usage is TRBV2 and J usage is TRBJ2-3; D is perhaps TRBD1 (5 bases). The CDR3 loop spans 14 amino acids. CDR1 SNHLY and CDR2 FYNNEI come from the germline V gene. Trimming stripped 3 bases from V and 4 bases from J, with 11 bases between. This CDR3 reads CASSDRQGADTQYF. DNA of the CDR3: TGTGCCAGCAGTGACCGCCAGGGCGCAGATACGCAGTATTTT.

There are a few counts of this clone. The chain links TRBV7-9 to TRBJ1-4, with a weak D call TRBD1 (6 bases). Germline assignment: CDR1 SEHNR and CDR2 FQNEAQ (reference sequence). The germline V and J ends were trimmed by 5 bases and 6 bases, with 7 bases remaining between them. The CDR3 consists of 12 residues. CDR3 DNA sequence: TGTGCCAGCAGCGGGGGCGATGAAAAACTGTTTTTT. As protein: CASSGGDEKLFF. Full variable domain (missing parts from reference TRBV7-9 and TRBJ1-4): DTGVSQNPRHKITKRGQNVTFRCDPISEHNRLYWYRQTLGQGPEFLTYFQNEAQLEKSRLLSDRFSAERPKGSFSTLEIQRTEQGDSAMYLCASSGGDEKLFFGSGTQLSVL.

The chain has TRBV7-6 and TRBJ2-4; the match to TRBD2 covers 12 bases. With 5 bases clipped from V and 0 bases from J, the junction kept 11 bases outside the gene matches. The CDR3 spans 19 residues. Germline CDR1 and CDR2: SGHVS and FNYEAQ. DNA for the CDR3: TGTGCCAGCAGCCCTCGAGGGCTAGCGGGGGGGCCAGCCAAAAACATTCAGTACTTC. It encodes CASSPRGLAGGPAKNIQYF.

The CDR3 DNA reads TGTGCCAGCAGCGTAGCCGCAGGCATCTATGGCTACACCTTC. Translated, it gives CASSVAAGIYGYTF. This chain links TRBV9 with TRBJ1-2; no clear D. This CDR3 has 14 amino acids. CDR1 is SGDLS and CDR2 is YYNGEE in the germline V gene. V lost 0 bases, J lost 4 bases, and 10 bases lay in between.

The J gene is TRBJ2-5, the V gene TRBV5-1; TRBD2 agrees at 10 bases. The germline V gene has CDR1 SGHRS and CDR2 YFSETQ. The V and J ends lost 5 bases and 3 bases, in that order; junction bases with no gene match: 10. CDR3 size: 16 residues. The CDR3 bases are TGCGCCAGCAGATCCACTAGCGGGGTCATAAAAGAGACCCAGTACTTC. Translating gives CASRSTSGVIKETQYF.

The CDR3 DNA is TGTGCCAGCGCTCCTTCGATAGGACAGGGTAAAAAAGGGGAGCTGTTTTTT. It specifies CASAPSIGQGKKGELFF. The gene calls are TRBV19 and TRBJ2-2, with 8 bases identical to TRBD1. Trimming cost V 9 bases and J 8 bases; bases outside gene matches: 20. Germline V gene lookup returns CDR1 LNHDA and CDR2 SQIVND (reference sequence). This CDR3 comprises 17 residues.

The V gene is TRBV11-2, the J gene TRBJ1-1, with 8 bases fitting TRBD1. The CDR3 has 14 amino acids. The J segment lost 7 bases and the V segment lost 5 bases, leaving 9 bases of the junction unmatched. CDR1 and CDR2 from the germline V gene are SGHAT and FQNNGV. The CDR3 here is CASSVGTGTNEAFF. In DNA form, the CDR3 reads TGTGCCAGCAGCGTCGGGACAGGTACCAATGAAGCTTTCTTT.

V and J are TRBV3-1 (or the pseudogene TRBV3-2) and TRBJ2-1; 11 nucleotides line up with TRBD2. Germline V lookup: CDR1 LGHDT, CDR2 YNNKEL (reference sequence). There are 14 residues in the CDR3. J lost 5 bases, V lost 11 bases, and 8 bases had no gene match. The chain's CDR3 is CACSLAGGNNEQFF. The CDR3 DNA follows: TGTGCCTGCTCCCTAGCGGGGGGAAACAATGAGCAGTTCTTC.

The chain is built from TRBV5-4 and TRBJ2-1, with 7 bases fitting TRBD1. Trimming took 5 bases from V and 5 from J; bases not matched to a gene: 10. CDR1 SGHNT and CDR2 YYREEE come from the germline V gene (reference sequence). The CDR3 has 15 residues. The chain's CDR3 is CASSLGGQLNNEQFF. DNA of the CDR3: TGTGCCAGCAGTTTAGGGGGACAGCTGAACAATGAGCAGTTCTTC.

The J gene is TRBJ1-4, the V gene TRBV18, with 7 bases that match TRBD1. V shed 5 bases, J shed 0 bases, and the junction held 9 bases outside the gene matches. CDR1 is KGHSH and CDR2 is LQKENI in the germline V gene. The CDR3 contains 17 residues. The CDR3 DNA follows: TGTGCCAGCTCAGATACAGGGGCCGGTGCAACTAATGAAAAACTGTTTTTT. It codes for CASSDTGAGATNEKLFF.